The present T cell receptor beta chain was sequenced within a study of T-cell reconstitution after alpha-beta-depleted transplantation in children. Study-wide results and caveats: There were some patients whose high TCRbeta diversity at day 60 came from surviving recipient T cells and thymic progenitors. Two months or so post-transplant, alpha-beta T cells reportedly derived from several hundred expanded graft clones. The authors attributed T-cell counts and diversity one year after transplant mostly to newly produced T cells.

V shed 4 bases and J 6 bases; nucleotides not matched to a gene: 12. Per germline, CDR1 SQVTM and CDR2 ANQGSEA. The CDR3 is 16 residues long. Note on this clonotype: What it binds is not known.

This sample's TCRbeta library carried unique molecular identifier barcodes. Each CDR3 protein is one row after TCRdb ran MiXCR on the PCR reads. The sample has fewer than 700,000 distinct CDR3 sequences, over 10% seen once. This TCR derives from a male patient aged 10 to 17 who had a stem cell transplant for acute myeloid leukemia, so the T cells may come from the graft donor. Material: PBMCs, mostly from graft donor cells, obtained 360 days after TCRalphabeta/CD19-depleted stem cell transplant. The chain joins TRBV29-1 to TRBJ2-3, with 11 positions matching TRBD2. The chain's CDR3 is CSVGGPTSGSLDTQYF. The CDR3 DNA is TGCAGCGTTGGGGGGCCTACTAGCGGGAGTTTGGATACGCAGTATTTT.